The clone carrying this T cell receptor beta chain came up a few times. Germline CDR1 SGHDT, CDR2 YYEEEE. Trimming pared 5 bases from V and 3 bases from J, leaving 14 bases between. The CDR3 totals 15 residues. The data stem from a study of blood T cell repertoires in COVID-19. For the study at large: COVID-19 samples, acute and convalescent, were from the United States, Italy and Spain.

Measured with immunoSEQ multiplex PCR; TCRdb has only the in-frame clones, and not every one. The sample contains about 170,000 clones, around four fifths of which appear only once. Sequenced sample: peripheral blood. The V and J genes are TRBV5-6 and TRBJ2-2, with D maybe TRBD2 (6 bases). The TCR sequence derives from an elderly woman with COVID-19, enrolled during active disease. CDR3 sequence reads: CASRVDSGYTGELFF. CDR3 coding DNA: TGTGCCAGCAGGGTTGATAGCGGTTACACCGGGGAGCTGTTTTTT.